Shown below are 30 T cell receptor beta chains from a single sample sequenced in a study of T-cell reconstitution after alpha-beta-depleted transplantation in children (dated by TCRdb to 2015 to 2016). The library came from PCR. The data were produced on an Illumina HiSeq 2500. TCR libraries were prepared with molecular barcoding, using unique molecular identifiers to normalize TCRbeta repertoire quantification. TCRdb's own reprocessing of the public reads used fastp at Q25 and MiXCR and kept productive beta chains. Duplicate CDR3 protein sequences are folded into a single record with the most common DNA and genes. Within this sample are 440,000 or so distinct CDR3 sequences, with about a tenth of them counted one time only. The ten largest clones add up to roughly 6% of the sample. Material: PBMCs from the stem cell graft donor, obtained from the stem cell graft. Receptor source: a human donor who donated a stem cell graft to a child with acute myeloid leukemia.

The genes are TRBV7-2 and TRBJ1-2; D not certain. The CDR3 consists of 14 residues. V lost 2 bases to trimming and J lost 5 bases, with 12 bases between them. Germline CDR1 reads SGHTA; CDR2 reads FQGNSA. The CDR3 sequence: CASSLYDPGYGYTF. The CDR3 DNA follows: TGTGCCAGCAGCTTATACGACCCGGGGTATGGCTACACCTTC. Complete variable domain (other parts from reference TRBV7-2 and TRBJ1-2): GAGVSQSPSNKVTEKGKDVELRCDPISGHTALYWYRQSLGQGLEFLIYFQGNSAPDKSGLPSDRFSAERTGGSVSTLTIQRTQQEDSAVYLCASSLYDPGYGYTFGSGTRLTVV.

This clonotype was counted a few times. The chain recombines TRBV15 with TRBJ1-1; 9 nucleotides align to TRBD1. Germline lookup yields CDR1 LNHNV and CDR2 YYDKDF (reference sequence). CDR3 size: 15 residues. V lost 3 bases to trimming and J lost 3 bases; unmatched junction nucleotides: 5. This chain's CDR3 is CATSSPGQGYTEAFF. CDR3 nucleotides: TGTGCCACCAGCAGCCCGGGACAGGGTTACACTGAAGCTTTCTTT.

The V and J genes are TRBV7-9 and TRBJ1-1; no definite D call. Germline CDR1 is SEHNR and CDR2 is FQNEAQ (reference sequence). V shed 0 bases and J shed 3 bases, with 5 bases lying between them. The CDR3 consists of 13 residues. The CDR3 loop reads CASSLAQDTEAFF. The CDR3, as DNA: TGTGCCAGCAGCTTAGCTCAGGACACTGAAGCTTTCTTT.

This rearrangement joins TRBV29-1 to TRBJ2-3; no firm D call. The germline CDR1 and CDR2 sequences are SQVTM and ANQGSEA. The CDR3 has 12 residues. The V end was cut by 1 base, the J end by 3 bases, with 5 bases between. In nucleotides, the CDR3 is TGCAGCGTTGAAGCCCTTACAGATACGCAGTATTTT. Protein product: CSVEALTDTQYF.

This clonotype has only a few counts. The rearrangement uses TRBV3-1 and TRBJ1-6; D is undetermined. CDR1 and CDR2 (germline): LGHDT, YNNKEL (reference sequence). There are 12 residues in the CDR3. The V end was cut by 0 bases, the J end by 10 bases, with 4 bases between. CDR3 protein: CASSQDQSPLHF. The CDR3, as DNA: TGTGCCAGCAGCCAAGACCAATCACCCCTCCACTTT.

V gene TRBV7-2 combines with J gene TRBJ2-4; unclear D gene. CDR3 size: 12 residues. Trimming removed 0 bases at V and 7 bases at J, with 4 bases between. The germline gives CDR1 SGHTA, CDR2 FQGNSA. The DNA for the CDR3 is TGTGCCAGCAGCTTAGCAGGGAACATTCAGTACTTC. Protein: CASSLAGNIQYF.

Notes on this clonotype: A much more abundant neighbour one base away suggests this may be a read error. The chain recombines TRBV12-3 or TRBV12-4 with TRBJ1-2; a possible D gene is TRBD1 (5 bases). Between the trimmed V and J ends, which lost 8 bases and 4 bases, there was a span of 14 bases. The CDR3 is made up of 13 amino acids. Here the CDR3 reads CASWGTGAYGYTF. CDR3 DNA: TGTGCCAGCTGGGGGACGGGAGCCTATGGCTACACCTTC.

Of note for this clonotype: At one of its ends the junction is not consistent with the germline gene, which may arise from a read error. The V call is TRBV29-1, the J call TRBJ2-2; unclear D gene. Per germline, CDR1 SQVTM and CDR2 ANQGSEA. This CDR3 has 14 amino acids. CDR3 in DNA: TGCAGCGTTGTGCCGCGCGCGAACACCTGGGAGCTGTTTTTT. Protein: CSVVPRANTWELFF.

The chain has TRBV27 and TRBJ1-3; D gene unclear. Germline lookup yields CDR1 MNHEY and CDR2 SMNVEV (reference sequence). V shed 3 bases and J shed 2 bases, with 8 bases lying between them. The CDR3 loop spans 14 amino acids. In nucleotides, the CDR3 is TGTGCCAGCAGTTTCGGGGTTCCTGGAAACACCATATATTTT. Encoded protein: CASSFGVPGNTIYF.

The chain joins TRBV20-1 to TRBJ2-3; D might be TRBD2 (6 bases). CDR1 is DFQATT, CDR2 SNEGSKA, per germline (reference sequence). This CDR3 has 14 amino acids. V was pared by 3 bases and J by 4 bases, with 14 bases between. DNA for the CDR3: TGCAGTGCTAGCGGGAGTACTGGCCCAGATACGCAGTATTTT. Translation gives CSASGSTGPDTQYF.

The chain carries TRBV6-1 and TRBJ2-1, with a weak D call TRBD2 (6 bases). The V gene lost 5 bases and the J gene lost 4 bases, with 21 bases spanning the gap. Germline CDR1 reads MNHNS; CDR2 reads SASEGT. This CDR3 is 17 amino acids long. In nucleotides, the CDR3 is TGTGCCAGCAGTCAGAATCACCCGGGGGTCCCTTACAATGAGCAGTTCTTC. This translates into CASSQNHPGVPYNEQFF.

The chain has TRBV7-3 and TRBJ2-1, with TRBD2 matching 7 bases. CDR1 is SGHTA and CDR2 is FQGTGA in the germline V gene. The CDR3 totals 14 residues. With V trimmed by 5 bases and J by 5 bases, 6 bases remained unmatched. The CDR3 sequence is CASSKTSRDNEQFF. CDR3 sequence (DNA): TGTGCCAGCAGCAAGACTAGCAGAGACAATGAGCAGTTCTTC. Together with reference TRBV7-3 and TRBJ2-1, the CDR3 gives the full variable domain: GAGVSQTPSNKVTEKGKYVELRCDPISGHTALYWYRQSLGQGPEFLIYFQGTGAADDSGLPNDRFFAVRPEGSVSTLKIQRTERGDSAVYLCASSKTSRDNEQFFGPGTRLTVL.

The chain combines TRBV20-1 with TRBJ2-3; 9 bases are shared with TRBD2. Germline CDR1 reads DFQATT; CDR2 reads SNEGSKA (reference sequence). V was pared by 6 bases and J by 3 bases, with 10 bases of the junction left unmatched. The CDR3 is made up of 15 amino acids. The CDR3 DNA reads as TGCAGTGCCCCCCTCGGCGGGGGGGGGACAGATACGCAGTATTTT. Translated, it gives CSAPLGGGGTDTQYF.

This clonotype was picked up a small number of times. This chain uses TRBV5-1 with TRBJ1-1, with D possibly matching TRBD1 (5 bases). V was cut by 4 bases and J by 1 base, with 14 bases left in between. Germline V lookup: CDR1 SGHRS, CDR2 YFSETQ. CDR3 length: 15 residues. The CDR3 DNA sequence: TGCGCCAGCAGCCTAAGGGGCGCGGAGAACACTGAAGCTTTCTTT. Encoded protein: CASSLRGAENTEAFF.

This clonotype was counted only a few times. CDR3 loop: CSVRSGQGATISTQYF. In DNA, the CDR3 is TGCAGCGTTCGCTCCGGACAGGGGGCGACAATCTCTACTCAGTACTTC. The gene calls are TRBV29-1 and TRBJ2-5; 11 bases agree with TRBD1. Trimming at V came to 5 bases and at J to 11 bases, leaving 19 bases not matched to a gene. This CDR3 spans 16 amino acids. Per germline, CDR1 SQVTM and CDR2 ANQGSEA. Full variable domain (remainder filled in from reference TRBV29-1 and TRBJ2-5): SAVISQKPSRDICQRGTSLTIQCQVDSQVTMMFWYRQQPGQSLTLIATANQGSEATYESGFVIDKFPISRPNLTFSTLTVSNMSPEDSSIYLCSVRSGQGATISTQYFGPGTRLLVL.

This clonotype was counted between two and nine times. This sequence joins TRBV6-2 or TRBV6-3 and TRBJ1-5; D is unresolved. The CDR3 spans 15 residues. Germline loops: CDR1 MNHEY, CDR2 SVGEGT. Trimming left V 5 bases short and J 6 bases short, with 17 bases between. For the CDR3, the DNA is TGTGCCAGCAGTCCGGTCAGGCTTAGCGCTCAGCCCCAGCATTTT. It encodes CASSPVRLSAQPQHF.

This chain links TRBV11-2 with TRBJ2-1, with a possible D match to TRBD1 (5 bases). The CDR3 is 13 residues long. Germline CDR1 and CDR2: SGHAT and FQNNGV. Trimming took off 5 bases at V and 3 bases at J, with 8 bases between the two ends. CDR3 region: CASSPGHYNEQFF. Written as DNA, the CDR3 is TGTGCCAGCAGCCCCGGACACTACAATGAGCAGTTCTTC.

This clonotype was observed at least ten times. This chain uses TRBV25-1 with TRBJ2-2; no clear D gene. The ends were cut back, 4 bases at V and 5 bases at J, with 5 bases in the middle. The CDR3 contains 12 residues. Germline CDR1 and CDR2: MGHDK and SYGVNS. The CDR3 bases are TGTGCCAGCAGTGGTAGAACCGGGGAGCTGTTTTTT. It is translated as CASSGRTGELFF.

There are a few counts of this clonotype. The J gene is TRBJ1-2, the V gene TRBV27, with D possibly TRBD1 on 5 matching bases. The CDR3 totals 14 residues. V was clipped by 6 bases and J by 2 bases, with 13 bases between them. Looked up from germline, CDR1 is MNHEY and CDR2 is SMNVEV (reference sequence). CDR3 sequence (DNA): TGTGCCAGCAGCCGCGGGGACTTCAACTATGGCTACACCTTC. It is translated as CASSRGDFNYGYTF.

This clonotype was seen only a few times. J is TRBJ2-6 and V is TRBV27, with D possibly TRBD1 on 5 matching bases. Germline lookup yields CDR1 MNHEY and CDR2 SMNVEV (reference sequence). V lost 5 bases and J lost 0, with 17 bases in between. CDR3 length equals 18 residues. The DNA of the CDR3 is TGTGCCAGCAGTACCAGGGCCGAACGCGGCTCTGGGGCCAACGTCCTGACTTTC. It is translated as CASSTRAERGSGANVLTF.

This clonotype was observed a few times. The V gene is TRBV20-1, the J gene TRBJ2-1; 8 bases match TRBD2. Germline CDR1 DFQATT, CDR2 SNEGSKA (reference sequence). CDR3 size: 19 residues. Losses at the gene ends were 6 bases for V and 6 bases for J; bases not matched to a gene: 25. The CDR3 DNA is TGCAGTGCGGTAAGAGTAGCGGGGAGAACTCGAGTAGGTGCCAATGAGCAGTTCTTC. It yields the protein CSAVRVAGRTRVGANEQFF.

CDR3 sequence: CASSGGDPRGTQYF. The CDR3 DNA follows: TGTGCCAGCAGCGGCGGGGACCCCAGAGGTACGCAGTATTTT. The rearrangement joins TRBV7-6 to TRBJ2-3; a possible D gene is TRBD2 (6 bases). This CDR3 comprises 14 residues. The germline gives CDR1 SGHVS, CDR2 FNYEAQ. Trimming stripped 5 bases from V and 8 bases from J, with 17 bases between.

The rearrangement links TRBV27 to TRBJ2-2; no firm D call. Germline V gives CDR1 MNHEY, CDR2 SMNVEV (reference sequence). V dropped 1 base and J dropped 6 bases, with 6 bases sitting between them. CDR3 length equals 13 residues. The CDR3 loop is CASSLFSAGELFF. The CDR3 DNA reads TGTGCCAGCAGTTTATTCTCTGCCGGGGAGCTGTTTTTT.

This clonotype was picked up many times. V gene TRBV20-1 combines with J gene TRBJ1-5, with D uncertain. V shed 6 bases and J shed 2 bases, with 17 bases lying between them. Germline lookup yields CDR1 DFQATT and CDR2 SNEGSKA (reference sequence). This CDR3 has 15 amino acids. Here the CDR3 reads CSAPSTVYGNQPQHF. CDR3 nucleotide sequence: TGCAGTGCCCCCTCCACGGTGTACGGCAATCAGCCCCAGCATTTT.

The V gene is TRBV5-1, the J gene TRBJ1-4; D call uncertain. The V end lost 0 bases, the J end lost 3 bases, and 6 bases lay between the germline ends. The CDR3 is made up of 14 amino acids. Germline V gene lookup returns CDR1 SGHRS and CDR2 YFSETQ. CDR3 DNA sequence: TGCGCCAGCAGCTTGGGGGCGGCTAATGAAAAACTGTTTTTT. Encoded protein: CASSLGAANEKLFF.

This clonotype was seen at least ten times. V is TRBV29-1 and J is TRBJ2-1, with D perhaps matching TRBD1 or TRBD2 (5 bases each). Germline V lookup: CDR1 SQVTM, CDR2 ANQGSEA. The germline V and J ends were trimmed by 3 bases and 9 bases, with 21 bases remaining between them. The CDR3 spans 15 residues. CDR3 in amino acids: CSVDAQGSTGGEQFF. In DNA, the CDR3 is TGCAGCGTTGACGCCCAGGGCTCTACAGGAGGTGAGCAGTTCTTC.

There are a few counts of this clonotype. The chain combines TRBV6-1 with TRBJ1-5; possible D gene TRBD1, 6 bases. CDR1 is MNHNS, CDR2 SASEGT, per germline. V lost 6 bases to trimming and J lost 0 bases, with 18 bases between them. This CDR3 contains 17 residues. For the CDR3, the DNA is TGTGCCAGCAGCGAGGACTGGACAGCCTATAGCAATCAGCCCCAGCATTTT. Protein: CASSEDWTAYSNQPQHF.

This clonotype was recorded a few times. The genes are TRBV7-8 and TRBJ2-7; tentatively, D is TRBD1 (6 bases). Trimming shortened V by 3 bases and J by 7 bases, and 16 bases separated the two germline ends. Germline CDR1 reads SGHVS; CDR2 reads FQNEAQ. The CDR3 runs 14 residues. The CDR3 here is CASSLNWDTREQYV. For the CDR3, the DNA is TGTGCCAGCAGCTTGAACTGGGACACTCGGGAGCAGTACGTC.

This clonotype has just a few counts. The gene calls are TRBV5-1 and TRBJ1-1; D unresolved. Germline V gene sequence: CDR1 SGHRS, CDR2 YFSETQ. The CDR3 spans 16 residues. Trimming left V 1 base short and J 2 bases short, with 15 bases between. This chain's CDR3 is CASSLLAGSENTEAFF. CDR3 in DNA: TGCGCCAGCAGCTTGCTGGCAGGCTCTGAAAACACTGAAGCTTTCTTT.

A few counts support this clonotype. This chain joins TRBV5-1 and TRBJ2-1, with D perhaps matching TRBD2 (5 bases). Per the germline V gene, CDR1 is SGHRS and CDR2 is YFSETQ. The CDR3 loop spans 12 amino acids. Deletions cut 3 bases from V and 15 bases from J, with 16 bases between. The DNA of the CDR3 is TGCGCCAGCAGCTCCAATCTAGGACTTTTGTTCTTC. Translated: CASSSNLGLLFF.